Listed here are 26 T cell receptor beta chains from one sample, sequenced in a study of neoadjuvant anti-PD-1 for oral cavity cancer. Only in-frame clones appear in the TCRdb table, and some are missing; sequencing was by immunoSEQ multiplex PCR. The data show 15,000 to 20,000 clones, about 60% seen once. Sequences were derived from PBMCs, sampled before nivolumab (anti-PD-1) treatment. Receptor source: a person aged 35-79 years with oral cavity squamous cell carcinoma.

The CDR3 DNA sequence: TGTGCCAGCAGTTCACAGGGGGTGGGGGAAAAACTGTTTTTT. It translates to CASSSQGVGEKLFF. This sequence joins TRBV6-5 and TRBJ1-4, with TRBD1 identical over 8 bases. Germline V CDR1 and CDR2: MNHEY, SVGAGI. The CDR3 sequence is 14 residues long. The J segment lost 8 bases and the V segment lost 4 bases, leaving 6 bases of the junction unmatched.

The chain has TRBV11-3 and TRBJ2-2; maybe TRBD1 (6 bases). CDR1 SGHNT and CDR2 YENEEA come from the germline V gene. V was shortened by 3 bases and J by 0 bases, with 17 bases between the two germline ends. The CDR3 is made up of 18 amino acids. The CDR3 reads CASSFATGKIANTGELFF. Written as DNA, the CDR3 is TGTGCCAGCAGCTTCGCCACAGGGAAAATTGCGAACACCGGGGAGCTGTTTTTT.

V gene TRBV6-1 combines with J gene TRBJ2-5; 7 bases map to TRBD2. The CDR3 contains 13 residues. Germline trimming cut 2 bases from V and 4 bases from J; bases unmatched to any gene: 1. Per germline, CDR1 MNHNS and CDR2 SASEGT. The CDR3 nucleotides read TGTGCCAGCAGTGAACGGGGGGTAGAGACCCAGTACTTC. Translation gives CASSERGVETQYF.

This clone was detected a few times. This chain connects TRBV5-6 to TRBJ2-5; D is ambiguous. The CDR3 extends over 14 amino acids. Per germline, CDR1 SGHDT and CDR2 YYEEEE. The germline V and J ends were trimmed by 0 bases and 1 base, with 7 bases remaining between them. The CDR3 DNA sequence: TGTGCCAGCAGCTTGGAGGGCCTCCAAGAGACCCAGTACTTC. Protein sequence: CASSLEGLQETQYF.

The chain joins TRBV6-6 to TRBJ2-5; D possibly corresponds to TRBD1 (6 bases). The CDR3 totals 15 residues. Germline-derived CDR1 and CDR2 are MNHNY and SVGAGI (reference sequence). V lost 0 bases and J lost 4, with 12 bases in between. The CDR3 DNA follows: TGTGCCAGCAGTTACTCAGACATAGGGGGAGAGACCCAGTACTTC. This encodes CASSYSDIGGETQYF.

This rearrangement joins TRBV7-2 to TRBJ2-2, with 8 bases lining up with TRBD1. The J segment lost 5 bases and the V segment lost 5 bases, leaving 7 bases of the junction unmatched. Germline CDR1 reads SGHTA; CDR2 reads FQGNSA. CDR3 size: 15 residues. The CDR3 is CASSPGQGGTGELFF. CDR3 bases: TGTGCCAGCAGCCCAGGACAGGGTGGGACCGGGGAGCTGTTTTTT.

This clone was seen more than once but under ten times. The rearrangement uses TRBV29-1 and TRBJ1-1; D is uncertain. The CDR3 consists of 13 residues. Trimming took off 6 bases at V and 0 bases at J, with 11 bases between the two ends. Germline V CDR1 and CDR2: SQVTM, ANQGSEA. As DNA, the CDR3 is TGCAGCGTAGTACTTTTTGTGAACACTGAAGCTTTCTTT. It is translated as CSVVLFVNTEAFF.

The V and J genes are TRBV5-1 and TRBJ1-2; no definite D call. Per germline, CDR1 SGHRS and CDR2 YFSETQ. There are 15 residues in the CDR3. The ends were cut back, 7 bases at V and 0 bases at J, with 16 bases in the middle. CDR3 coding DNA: TGCGCCAGCGCCCGAGAGGTAGGAGCTAACTATGGCTACACCTTC. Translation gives CASAREVGANYGYTF.

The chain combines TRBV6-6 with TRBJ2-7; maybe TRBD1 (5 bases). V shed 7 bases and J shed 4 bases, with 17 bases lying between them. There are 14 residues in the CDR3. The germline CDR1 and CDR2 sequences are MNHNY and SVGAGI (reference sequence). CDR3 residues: CASTNVQGGYEQYF. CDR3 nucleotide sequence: TGTGCCAGCACAAACGTCCAGGGTGGTTACGAGCAGTACTTC.

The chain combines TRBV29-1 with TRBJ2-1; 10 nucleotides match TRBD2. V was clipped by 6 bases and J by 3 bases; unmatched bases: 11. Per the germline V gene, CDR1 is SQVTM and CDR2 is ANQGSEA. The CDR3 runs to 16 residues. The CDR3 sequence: CSVGGLSGRYYNEQFF. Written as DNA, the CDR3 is TGCAGCGTCGGTGGTCTTAGCGGGAGGTACTACAATGAGCAGTTCTTC.

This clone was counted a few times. The CDR3 sequence is CASSLRGPYAHNEQFF. The CDR3 nucleotides are TGTGCCAGCAGTCTTAGGGGGCCCTACGCCCACAATGAGCAGTTCTTC. J is TRBJ2-1 and V is TRBV6-4; TRBD1 matches 7 bases. The CDR3 loop spans 16 amino acids. The ends lost 5 bases at V and 5 bases at J; junction bases unmatched: 12. Per the germline V gene, CDR1 is MRHNA and CDR2 is SNTAGT.

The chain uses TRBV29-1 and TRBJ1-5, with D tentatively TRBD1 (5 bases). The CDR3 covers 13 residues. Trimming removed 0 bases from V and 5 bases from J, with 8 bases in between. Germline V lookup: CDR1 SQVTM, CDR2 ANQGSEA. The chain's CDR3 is CSVEEDRYQPQHF. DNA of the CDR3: TGCAGCGTTGAAGAAGACAGATATCAGCCCCAGCATTTT.

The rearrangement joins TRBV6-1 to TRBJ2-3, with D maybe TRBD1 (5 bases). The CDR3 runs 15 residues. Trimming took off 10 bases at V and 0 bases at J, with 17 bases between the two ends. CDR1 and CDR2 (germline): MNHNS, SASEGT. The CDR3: CATLVRGVSTDTQYF. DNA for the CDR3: TGTGCCACTCTCGTAAGGGGCGTGAGCACAGATACGCAGTATTTT.

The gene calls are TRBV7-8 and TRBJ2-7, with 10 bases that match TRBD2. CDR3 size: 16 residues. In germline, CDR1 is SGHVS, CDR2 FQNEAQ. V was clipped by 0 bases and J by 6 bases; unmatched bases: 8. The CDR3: CASSLAEASGRSEQYF. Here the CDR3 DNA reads TGTGCCAGCAGCTTAGCGGAGGCTAGCGGGAGATCCGAGCAGTACTTC.

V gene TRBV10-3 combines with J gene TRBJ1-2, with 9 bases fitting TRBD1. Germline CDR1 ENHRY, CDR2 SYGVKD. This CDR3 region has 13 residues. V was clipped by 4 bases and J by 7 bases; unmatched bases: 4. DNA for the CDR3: TGTGCCATCAGTGGGGACAGGGCGTTTGGCTACACCTTC. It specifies CAISGDRAFGYTF.

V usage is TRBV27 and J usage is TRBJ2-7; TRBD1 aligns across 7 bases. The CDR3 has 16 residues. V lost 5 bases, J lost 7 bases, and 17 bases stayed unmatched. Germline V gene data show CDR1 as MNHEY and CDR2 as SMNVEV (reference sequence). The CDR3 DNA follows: TGTGCCAGCAGTGTGGGGGACAGCCGGCTCCCTCGTGAGCAGTACTTC. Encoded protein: CASSVGDSRLPREQYF.

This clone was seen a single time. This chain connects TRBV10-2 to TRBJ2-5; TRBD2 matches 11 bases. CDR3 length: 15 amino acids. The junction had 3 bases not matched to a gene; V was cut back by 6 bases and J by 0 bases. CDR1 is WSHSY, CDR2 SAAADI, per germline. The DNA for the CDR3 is TGCGCCAGCAGGGCTAGCGGGGGGTACCAAGAGACCCAGTACTTC. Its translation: CASRASGGYQETQYF.

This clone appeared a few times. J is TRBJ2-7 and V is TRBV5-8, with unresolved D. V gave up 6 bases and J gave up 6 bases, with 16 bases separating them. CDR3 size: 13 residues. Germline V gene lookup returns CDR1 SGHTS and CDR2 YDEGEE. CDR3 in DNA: TGTGCCAGCACCCCTCCCGTATTCATCGAGCAGTACTTC. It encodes CASTPPVFIEQYF. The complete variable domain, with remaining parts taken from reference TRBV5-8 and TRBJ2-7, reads EAGVTQSPTHLIKTRGQQATLRCSPISGHTSVYWYQQALGLGLQFLLWYDEGEERNRGNFPPRFSGRQFPNYSSELNVNALELEDSALYLCASTPPVFIEQYFGPGTRLTVT.

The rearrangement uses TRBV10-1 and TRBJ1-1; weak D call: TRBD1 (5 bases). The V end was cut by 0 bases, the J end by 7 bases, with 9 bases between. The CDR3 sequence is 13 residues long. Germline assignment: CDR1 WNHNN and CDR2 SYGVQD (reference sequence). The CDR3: CASSESGVGEAFF. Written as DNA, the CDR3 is TGCGCCAGCAGTGAGTCGGGGGTTGGTGAAGCTTTCTTT.

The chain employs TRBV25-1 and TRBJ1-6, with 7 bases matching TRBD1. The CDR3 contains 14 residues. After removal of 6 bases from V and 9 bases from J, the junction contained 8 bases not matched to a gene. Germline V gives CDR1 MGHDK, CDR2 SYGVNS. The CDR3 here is CASRTDRETSPLHF. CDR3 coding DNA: TGTGCCAGCAGAACCGACAGGGAAACTTCACCCCTCCACTTT. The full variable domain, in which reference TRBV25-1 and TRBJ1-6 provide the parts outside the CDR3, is EADIYQTPRYLVIGTGKKITLECSQTMGHDKMYWYQQDPGMELHLIHYSYGVNSTEKGDLSSESTVSRIRTEHFPLTLESARPSHTSQYLCASRTDRETSPLHFGNGTRLTVT.

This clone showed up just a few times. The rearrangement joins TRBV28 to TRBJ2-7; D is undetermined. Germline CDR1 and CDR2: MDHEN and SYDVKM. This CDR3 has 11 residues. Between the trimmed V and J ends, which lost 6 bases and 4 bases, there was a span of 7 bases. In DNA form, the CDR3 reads TGTGCCAGCAGCAAGGGATACGAGCAGTACTTC. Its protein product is CASSKGYEQYF.

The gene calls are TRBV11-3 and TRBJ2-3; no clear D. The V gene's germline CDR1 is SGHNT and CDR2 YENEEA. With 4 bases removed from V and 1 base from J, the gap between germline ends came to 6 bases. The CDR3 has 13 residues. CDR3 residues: CASSSKRTDTQYF. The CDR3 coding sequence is TGTGCCAGCAGCTCCAAGCGCACAGATACGCAGTATTTT.

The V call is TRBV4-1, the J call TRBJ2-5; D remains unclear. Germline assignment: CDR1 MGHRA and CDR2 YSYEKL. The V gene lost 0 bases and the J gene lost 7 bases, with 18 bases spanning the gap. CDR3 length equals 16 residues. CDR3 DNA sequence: TGCGCCAGCAGCCAAGAATTAGACATCGGGTCGTGGACCCAGTACTTC. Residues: CASSQELDIGSWTQYF.

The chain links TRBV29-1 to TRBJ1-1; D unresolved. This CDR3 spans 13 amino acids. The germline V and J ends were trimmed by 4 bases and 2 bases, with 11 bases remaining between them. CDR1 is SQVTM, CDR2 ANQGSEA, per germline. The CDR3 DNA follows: TGCAGCGTTGCCCCCGGCAGTAACACTGAAGCTTTCTTT. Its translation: CSVAPGSNTEAFF.

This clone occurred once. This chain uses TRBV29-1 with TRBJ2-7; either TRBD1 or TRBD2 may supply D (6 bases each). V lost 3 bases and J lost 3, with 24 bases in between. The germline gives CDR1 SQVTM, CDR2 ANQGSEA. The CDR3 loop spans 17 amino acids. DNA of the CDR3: TGCAGCGTTGAGGGGGTCCTAGAGGAAGGGGGGCTCTACGAGCAGTACTTC. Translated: CSVEGVLEEGGLYEQYF.

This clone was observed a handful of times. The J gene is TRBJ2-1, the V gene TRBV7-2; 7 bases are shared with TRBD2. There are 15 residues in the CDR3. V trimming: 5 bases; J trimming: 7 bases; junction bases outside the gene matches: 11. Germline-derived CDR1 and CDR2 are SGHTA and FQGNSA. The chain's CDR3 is CASSTWTRVGNEQFF. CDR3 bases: TGTGCCAGCAGCACGTGGACTAGAGTTGGGAATGAGCAGTTCTTC. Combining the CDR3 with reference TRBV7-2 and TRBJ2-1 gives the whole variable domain GAGVSQSPSNKVTEKGKDVELRCDPISGHTALYWYRQSLGQGLEFLIYFQGNSAPDKSGLPSDRFSAERTGGSVSTLTIQRTQQEDSAVYLCASSTWTRVGNEQFFGPGTRLTVL.